This paragraph reports one T cell receptor beta chain. Its matching antigen is unknown. The data originate from a study of graft-versus-host responses after intestinal transplantation. At the level of the study: After anti-thymocyte globulin induction, recipients took tacrolimus and steroids for around 3 years. Whole-study results and caveats: GvH clones surfaced in recipient marrow, some emerging earlier in ileum or blood. Circulating GvH clones peaking coincided with falling HvG clones soon after transplant. Where graft-donor T cell macrochimerism was present, patients had high graft-versus-host to host-versus-graft clonal ratios in allografts.

V was pared by 4 bases and J by 5 bases, with 16 bases between. Germline CDR1 and CDR2: SGDLS and YYNGEE. The CDR3 covers 15 residues. Graft material was processed, releasing intraepithelial and lamina propria lymphocytes. Sequencing used immunoSEQ multiplex PCR; TCRdb keeps in-frame clones, though not all of them. The sample includes more than 9,000 clones, approximately 80% seen only once; the top ten take approximately 25%. This chain links TRBV9 with TRBJ1-5; a possible D gene is TRBD1 (5 bases). The receptor's source is a human patient who received an intestinal transplant, so some T cells may come from the graft donor. The source material was ileum tissue, sampled around 500 days after intestinal transplant. The CDR3 sequence: CASSTGTGRDQPQHF. The CDR3 DNA reads TGTGCCAGCAGCACCGGGACGGGGCGAGATCAGCCCCAGCATTTT.